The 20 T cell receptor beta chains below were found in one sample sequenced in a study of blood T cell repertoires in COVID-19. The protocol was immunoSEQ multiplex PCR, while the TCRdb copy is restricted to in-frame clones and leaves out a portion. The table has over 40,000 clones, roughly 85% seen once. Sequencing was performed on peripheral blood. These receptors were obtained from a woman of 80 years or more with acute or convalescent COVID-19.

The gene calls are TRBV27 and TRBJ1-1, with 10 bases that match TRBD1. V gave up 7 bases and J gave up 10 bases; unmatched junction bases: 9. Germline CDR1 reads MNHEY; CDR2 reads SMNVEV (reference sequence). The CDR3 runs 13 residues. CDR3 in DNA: TGTGCCAGCATGTCGACAGGGGGCAGTGGAGCTTTCTTT. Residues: CASMSTGGSGAFF.

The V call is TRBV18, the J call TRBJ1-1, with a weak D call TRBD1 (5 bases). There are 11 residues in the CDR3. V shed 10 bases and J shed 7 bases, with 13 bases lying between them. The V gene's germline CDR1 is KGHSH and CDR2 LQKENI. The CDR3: CATGTSNEAFF. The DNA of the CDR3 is TGTGCCACAGGGACTTCTAATGAAGCTTTCTTT.

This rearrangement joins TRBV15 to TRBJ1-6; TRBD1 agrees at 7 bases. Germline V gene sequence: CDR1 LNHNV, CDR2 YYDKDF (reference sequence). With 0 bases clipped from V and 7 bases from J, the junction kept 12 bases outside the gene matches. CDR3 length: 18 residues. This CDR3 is CATSREVRGKGTNSPLHF. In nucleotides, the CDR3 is TGTGCCACCAGCAGAGAGGTCAGGGGGAAGGGGACAAATTCACCCCTCCACTTT.

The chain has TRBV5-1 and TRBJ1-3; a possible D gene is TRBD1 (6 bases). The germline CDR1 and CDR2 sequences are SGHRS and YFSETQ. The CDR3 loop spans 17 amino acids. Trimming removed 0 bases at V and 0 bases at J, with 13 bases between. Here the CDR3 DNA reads TGCGCCAGCAGCTTGGCCGACAGGCATAGCTCTGGAAACACCATATATTTT. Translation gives CASSLADRHSSGNTIYF.

The CDR3, as DNA: TGTGCCAGCAGCCCCCCTACAGGGTTCGCTGAAGCTTTCTTT. It translates to CASSPPTGFAEAFF. This chain uses TRBV7-9 with TRBJ1-1, with D possibly being TRBD1 (6 bases). Trimming pared 5 bases from V and 6 bases from J, leaving 16 bases between. The germline gives CDR1 SEHNR, CDR2 FQNEAQ (reference sequence). This CDR3 has 14 amino acids.

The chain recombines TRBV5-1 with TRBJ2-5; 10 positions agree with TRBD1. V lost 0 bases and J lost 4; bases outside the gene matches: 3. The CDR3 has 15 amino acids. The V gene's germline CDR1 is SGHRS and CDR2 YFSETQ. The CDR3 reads CASSLEGQGPETQYF. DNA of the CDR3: TGCGCCAGCAGCTTGGAGGGACAGGGGCCAGAGACCCAGTACTTC.

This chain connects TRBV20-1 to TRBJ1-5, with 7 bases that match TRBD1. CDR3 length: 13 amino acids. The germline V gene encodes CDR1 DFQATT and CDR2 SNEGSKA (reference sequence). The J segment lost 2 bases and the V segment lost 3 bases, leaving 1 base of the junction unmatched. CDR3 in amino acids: CSASTGGNQPQHF. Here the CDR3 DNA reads TGCAGTGCTAGTACAGGGGGCAATCAGCCCCAGCATTTT.

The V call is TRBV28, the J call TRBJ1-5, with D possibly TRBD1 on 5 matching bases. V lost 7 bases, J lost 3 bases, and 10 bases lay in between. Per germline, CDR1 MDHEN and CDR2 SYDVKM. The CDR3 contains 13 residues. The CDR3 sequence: CASNGGSNQPQHF. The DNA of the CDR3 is TGTGCCAGCAATGGGGGGTCCAATCAGCCCCAGCATTTT.

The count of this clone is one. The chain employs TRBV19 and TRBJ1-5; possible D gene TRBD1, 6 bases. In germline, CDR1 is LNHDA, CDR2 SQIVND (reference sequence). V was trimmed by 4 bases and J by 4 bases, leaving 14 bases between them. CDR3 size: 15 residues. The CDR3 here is CASSRTTGLNQPQHF. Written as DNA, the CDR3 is TGTGCCAGTAGTAGAACGACAGGTTTAAATCAGCCCCAGCATTTT.

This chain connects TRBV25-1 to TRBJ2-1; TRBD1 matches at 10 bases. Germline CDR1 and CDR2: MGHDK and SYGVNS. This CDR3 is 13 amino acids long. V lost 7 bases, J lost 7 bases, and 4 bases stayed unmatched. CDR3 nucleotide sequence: TGTGCCAGCACCGGGACAGGGGTAAATGAGCAGTTCTTC. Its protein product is CASTGTGVNEQFF.

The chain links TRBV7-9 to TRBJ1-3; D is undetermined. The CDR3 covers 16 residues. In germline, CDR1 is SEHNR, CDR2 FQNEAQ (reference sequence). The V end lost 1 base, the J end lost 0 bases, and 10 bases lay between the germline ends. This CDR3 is CASSLVGSGSGNTIYF. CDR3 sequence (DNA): TGTGCCAGCAGCTTAGTAGGTTCAGGCTCTGGAAACACCATATATTTT.

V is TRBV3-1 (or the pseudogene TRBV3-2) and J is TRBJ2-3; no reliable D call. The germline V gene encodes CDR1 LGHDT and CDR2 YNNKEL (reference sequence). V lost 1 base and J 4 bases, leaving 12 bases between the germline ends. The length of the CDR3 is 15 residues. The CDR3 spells CASSQASRLADTQYF. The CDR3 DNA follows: TGTGCCAGCAGCCAAGCTAGTCGGTTGGCAGATACGCAGTATTTT.

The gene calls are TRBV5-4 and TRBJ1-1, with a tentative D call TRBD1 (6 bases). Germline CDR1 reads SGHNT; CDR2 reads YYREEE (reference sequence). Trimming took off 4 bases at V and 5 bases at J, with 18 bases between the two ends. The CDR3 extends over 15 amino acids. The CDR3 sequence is CASSGMRGRDTEAFF. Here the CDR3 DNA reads TGTGCCAGCAGCGGAATGCGGGGGCGAGATACTGAAGCTTTCTTT.

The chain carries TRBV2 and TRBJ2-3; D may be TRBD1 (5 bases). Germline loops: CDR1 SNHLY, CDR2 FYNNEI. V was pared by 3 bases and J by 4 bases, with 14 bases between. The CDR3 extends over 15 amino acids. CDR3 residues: CASSEGWAGSDTQYF. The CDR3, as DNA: TGTGCCAGCAGTGAGGGGTGGGCAGGGTCAGATACGCAGTATTTT.

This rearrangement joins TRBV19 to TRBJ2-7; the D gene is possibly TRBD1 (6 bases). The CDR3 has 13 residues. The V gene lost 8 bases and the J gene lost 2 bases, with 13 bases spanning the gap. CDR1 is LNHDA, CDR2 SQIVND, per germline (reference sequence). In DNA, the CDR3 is TGTGCCAGTGCCCCACAGGGTACCTACGAGCAGTACTTC. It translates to CASAPQGTYEQYF.

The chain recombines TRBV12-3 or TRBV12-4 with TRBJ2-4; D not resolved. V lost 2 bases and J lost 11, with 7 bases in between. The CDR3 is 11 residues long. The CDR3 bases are TGTGCCAGCAGTTTAAAGCTTTTTCAGTACTTC. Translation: CASSLKLFQYF.

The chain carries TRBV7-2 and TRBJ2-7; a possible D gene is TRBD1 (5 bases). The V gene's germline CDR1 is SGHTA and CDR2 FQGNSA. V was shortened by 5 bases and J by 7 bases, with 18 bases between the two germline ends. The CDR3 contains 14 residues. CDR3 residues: CASSRPTGMREQYF. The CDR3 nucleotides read TGTGCCAGCAGCCGCCCCACAGGAATGAGAGAGCAGTACTTC. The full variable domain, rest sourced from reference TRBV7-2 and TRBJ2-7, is GAGVSQSPSNKVTEKGKDVELRCDPISGHTALYWYRQSLGQGLEFLIYFQGNSAPDKSGLPSDRFSAERTGGSVSTLTIQRTQQEDSAVYLCASSRPTGMREQYFGPGTRLTVT.

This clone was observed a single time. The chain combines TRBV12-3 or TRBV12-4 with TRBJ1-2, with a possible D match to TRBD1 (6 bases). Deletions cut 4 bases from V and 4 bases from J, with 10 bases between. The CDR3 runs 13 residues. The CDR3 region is CASSWEQGYGYTF. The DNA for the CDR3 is TGTGCCAGCAGTTGGGAACAGGGCTATGGCTACACCTTC.

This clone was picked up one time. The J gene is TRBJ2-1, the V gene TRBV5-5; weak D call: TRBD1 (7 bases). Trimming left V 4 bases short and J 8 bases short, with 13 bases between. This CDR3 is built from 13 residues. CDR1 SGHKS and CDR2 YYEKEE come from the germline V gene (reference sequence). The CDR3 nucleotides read TGTGCCAGCAGCGCAACAGGGGAGGATGAGCAGTTCTTC. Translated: CASSATGEDEQFF. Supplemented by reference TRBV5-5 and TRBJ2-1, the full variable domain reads DAGVTQSPTHLIKTRGQQVTLRCSPISGHKSVSWYQQVLGQGPQFIFQYYEKEERGRGNFPDRFSARQFPNYSSELNVNALLLGDSALYLCASSATGEDEQFFGPGTRLTVL.

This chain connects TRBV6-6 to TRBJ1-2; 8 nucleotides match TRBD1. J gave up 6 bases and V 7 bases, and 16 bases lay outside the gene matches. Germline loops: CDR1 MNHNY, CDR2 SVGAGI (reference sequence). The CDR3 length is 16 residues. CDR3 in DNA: TGTGCCAGCACCCCCCCAGGGGGACAGGCCGTCGATGGCTACACCTTC. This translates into CASTPPGGQAVDGYTF.